This TCR beta chain was identified in a study of T cells in Graves' hyperthyroidism and ophthalmopathy. Amplification of TCR beta CDR3 regions used RNA as the template. During a first-round RT-PCR of the TCR CDR3, the HTBI primer set was used. TCRdb reanalysed the multiplex PCR reads using MiXCR and keeps one entry per CDR3 protein. The repertoire holds 640,000 or so distinct CDR3 sequences, with approximately 14% as singletons. Study-wide results and limits: In validation, the model predicted ophthalmopathy. These predictions came a median roughly seven months before onset. Ophthalmopathy stood apart from stable hyperthyroidism in a 13 V-J model.

A remark on this clonotype: Its antigen remains unidentified.

From germline, CDR1 is MDHEN and CDR2 SYDVKM. Trimming removed 6 bases at V and 4 bases at J, with 15 bases between. The CDR3 loop spans 14 amino acids. The sample taken for sequencing was blood. The rearrangement uses TRBV28 and TRBJ1-2, with a tentative D call TRBD1 (6 bases). The receptor's source is a woman aged 35 to 49 with Graves' ophthalmopathy. DNA of the CDR3: TGTGCCAGCAGCGAACTCACAGGGCCCTATGGCTACACCTTC. Translated, it gives CASSELTGPYGYTF.